This TCR beta chain is from a study of CD4+ T cells in melanoma. Study-wide points: A reported correlation linked neoantigen-specific CD4+ T cells to CD8+, macrophage and B cell function.

Profiling relied on immunoSEQ multiplex PCR, and the TCRdb table lists in-frame clones only, not all of them. The table includes roughly 20,000 clones, over 75% detected once. As regards this clone: Its antigen is unidentified.

CDR3 length equals 15 residues. Trimming removed 2 bases from V and 1 base from J, with 11 bases in between. In germline, CDR1 is SEHNR, CDR2 FQNEAQ (reference sequence). Sequencing was carried out using cells from a culture (not recorded whether cultured in vitro). The receptor comes from a human donor with melanoma. This chain joins TRBV7-9 and TRBJ1-1; no definite D call. CDR3 loop: CASSLMRVENTEAFF. Written as DNA, the CDR3 is TGTGCCAGCAGCTTAATGCGGGTAGAGAACACTGAAGCTTTCTTT.